This TCR beta chain emerged from a study of T cell repertoires in cytomegalovirus infection. Study background: Matching HLA type and CMV infection were both indicated by public TCR beta signatures. Study results and caveats: The ex vivo response showed dominance by HLA-C-restricted CMV-specific TCR beta clonotypes.

This clonotype was seen repeatedly, ten times or more. The antigen is undetermined. TCRdb reprocessed the reads via MiXCR and lists one record per CDR3 protein. The data hold approximately 200,000 distinct CDR3 sequences, with about 28% observed a single time. The sample was PBMCs. This clonotype was sampled from a human donor in good health (CMV status not recorded). Some clones in this sample may be carry-over from other donors' samples.

The CDR3 is CASGLDGTGGSPLHF. CDR3 in DNA: TGTGCTAGTGGTTTGGACGGGACAGGTGGATCACCCCTCCACTTT. The rearrangement links TRBV12-5 to TRBJ1-6; 8 nucleotides line up with TRBD1. There are 15 residues in the CDR3. Unmatched junction bases numbered 6, after V lost 1 base and J lost 10 bases. CDR1 is LGHNT, CDR2 FRNRAP, per germline.